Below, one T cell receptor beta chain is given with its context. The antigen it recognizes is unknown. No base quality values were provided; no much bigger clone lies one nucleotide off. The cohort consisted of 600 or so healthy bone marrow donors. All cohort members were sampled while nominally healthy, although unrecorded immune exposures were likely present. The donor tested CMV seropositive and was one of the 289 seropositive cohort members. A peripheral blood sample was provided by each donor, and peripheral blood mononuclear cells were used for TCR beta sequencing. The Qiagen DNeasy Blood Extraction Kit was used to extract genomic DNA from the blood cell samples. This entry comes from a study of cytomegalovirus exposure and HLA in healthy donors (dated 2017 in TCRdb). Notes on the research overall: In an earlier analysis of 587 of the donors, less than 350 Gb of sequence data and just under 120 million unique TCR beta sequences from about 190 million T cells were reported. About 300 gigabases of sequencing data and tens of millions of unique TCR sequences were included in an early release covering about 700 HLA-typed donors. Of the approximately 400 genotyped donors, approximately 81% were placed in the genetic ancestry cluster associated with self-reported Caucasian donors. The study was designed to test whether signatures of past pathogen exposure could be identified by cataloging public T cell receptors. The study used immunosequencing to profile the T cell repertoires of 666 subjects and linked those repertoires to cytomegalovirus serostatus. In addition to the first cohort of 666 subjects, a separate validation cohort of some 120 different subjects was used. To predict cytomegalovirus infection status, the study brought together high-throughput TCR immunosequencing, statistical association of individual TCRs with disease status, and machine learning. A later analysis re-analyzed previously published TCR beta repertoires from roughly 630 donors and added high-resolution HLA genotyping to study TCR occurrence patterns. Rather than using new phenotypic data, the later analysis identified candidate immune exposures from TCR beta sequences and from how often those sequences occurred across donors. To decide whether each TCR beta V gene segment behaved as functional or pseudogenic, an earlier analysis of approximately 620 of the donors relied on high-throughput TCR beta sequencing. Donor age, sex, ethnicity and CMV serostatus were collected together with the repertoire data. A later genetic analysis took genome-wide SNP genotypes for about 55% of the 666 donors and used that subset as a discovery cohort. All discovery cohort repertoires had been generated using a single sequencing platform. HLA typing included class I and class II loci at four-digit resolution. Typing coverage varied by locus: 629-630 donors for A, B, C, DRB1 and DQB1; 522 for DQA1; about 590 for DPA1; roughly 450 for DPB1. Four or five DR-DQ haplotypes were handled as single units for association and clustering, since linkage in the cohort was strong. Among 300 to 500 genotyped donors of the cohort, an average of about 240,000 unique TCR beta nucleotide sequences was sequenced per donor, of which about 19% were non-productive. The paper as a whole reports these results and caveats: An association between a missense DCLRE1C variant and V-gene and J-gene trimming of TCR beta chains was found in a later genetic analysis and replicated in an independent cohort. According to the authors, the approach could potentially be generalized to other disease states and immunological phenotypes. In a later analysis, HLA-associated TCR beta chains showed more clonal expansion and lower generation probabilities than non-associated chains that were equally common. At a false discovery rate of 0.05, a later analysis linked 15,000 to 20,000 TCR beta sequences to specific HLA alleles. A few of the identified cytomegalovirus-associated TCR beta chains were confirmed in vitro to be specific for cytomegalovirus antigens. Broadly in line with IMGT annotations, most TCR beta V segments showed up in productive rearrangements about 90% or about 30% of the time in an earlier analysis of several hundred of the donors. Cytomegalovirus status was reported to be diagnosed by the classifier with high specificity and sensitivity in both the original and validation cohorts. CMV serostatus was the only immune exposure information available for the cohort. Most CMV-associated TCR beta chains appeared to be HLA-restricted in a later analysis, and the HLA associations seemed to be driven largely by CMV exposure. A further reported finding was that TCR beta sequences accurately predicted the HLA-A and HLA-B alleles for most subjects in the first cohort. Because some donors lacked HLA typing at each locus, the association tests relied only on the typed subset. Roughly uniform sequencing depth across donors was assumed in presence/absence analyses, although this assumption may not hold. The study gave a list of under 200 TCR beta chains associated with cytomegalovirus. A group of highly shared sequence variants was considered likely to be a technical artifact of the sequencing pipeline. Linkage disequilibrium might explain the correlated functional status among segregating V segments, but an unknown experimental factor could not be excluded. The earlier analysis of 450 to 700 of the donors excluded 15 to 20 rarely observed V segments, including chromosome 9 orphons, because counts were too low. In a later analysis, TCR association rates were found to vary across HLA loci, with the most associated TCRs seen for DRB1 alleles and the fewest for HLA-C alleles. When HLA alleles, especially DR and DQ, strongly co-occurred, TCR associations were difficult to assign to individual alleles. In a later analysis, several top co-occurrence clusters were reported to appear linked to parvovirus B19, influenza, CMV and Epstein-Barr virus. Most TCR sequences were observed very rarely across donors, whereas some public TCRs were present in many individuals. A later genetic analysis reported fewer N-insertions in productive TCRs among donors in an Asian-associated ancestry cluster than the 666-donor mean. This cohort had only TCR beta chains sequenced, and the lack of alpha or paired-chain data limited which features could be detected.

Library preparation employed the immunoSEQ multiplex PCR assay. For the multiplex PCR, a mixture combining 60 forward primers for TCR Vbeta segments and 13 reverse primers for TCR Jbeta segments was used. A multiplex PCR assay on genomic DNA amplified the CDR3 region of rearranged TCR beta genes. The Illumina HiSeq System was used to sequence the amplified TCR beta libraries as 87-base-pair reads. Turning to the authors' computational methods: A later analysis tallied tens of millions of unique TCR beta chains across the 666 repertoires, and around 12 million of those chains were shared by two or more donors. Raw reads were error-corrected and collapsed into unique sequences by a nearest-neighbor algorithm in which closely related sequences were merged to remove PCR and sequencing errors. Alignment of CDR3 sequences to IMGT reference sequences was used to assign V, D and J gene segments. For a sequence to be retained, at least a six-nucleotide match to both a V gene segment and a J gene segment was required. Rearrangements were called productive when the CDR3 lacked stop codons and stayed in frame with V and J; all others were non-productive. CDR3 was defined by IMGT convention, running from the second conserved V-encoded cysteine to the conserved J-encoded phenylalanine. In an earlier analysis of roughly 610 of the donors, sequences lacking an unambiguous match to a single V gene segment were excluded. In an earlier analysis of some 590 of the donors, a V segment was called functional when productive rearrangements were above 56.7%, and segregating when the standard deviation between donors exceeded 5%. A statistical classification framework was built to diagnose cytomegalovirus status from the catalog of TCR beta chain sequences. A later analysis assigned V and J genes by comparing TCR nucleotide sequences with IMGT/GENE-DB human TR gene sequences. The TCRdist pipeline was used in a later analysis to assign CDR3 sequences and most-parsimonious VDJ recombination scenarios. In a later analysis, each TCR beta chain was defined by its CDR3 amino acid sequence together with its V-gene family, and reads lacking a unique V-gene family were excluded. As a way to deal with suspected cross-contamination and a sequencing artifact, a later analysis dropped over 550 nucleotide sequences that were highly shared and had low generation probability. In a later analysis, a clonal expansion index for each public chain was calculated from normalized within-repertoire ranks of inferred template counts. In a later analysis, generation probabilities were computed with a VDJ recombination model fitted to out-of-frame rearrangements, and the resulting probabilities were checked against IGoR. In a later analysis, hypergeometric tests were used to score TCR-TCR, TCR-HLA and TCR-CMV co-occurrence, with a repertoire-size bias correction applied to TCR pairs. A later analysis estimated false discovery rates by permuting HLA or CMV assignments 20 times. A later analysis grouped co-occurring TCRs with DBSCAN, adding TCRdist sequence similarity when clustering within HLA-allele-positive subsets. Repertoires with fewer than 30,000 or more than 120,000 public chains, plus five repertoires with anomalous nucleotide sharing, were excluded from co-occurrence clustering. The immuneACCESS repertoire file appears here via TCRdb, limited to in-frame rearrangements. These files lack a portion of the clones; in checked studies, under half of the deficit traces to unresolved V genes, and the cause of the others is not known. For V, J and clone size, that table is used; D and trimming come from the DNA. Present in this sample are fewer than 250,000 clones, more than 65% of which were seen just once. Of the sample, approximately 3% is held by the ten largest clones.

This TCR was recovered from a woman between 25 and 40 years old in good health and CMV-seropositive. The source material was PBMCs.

The CDR3 in this case is CASSFIGTDYTF. The DNA is as follows: TGTGCCAGCAGCTTCATCGGGACAGACTACACCTTC. Rearrangement joined TRBV7-2 to TRBJ1-2, with TRBD1 identical over 7 junction bases. Reading the germline V gene gives CDR1 SGHTA and CDR2 FQGNSA. Spanning cysteine to phenylalanine, the CDR3 consists of 12 amino acids. Only the CDR3 DNA stays, 36 bases, in frame from base 1. From V the trimming removes 3 bases and from J it removes 10 bases, while the gene matches leave 5 bases of the junction unaccounted for. Full variable domain (CDR3 extended with the reference TRBV7-2 and TRBJ1-2 proteins): GAGVSQSPSNKVTEKGKDVELRCDPISGHTALYWYRQSLGQGLEFLIYFQGNSAPDKSGLPSDRFSAERTGGSVSTLTIQRTQQEDSAVYLCASSFIGTDYTFGSGTRLTVV.